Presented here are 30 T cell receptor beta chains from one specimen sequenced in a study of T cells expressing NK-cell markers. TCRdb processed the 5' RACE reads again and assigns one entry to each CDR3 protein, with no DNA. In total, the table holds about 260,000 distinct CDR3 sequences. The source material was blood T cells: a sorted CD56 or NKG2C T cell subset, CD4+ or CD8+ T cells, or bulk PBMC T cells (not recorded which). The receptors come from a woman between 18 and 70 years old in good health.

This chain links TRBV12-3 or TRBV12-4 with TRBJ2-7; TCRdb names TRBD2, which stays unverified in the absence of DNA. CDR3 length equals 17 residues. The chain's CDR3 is CASSSSGTSGSYFEQYF.

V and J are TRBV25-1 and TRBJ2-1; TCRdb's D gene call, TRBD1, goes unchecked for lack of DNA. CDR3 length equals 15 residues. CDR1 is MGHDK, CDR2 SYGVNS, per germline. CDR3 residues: CASSDPGHLYNEQFF.

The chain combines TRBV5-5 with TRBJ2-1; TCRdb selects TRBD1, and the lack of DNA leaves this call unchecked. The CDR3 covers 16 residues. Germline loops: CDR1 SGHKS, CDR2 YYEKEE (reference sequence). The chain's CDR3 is CASSLGARGSYNEQFF.

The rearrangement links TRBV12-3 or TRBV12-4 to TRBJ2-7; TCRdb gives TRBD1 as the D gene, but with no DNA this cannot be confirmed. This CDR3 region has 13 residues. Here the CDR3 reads CASSKRGAYEQYF.

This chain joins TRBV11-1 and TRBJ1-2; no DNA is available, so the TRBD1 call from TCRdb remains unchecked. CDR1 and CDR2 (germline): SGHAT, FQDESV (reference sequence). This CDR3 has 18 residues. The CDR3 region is CASSLGTGGPNSNYGYTF.

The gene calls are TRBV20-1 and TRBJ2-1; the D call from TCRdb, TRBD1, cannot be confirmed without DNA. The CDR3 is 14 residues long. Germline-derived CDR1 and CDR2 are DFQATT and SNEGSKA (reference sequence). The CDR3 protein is CSARTPGTGNEQFF.

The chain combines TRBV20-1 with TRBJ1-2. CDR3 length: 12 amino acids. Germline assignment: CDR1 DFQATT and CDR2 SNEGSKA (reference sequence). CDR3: CSARVTNYGYTF.

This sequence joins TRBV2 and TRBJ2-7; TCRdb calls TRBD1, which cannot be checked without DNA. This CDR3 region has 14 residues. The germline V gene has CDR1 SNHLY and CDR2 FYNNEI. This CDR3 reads CASIPHRSEGEQYF.

CDR3 sequence: CASSWSYNEQFF. The J gene is TRBJ2-1, the V gene TRBV5-5. Germline V CDR1 and CDR2: SGHKS, YYEKEE (reference sequence). The length of the CDR3 is 12 residues.

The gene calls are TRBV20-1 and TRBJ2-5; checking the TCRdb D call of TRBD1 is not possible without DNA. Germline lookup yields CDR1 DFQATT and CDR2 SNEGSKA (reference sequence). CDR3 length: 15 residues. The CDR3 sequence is CSATRGGAHQETQYF.

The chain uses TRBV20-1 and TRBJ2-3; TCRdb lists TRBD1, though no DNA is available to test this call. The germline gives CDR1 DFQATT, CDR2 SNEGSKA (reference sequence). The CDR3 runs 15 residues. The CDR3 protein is CSASDYGGTTDTQYF.

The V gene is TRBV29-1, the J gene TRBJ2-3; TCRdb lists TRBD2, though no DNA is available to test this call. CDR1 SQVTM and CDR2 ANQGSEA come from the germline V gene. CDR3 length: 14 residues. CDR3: CSVRLAASTDTQYF.

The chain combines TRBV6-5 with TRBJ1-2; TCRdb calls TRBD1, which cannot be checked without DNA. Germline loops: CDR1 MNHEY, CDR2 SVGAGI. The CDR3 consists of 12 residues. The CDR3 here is CASEGFDYGYTF.

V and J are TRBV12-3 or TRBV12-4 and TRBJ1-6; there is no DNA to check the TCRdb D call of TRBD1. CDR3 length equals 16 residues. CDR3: CASARDRGANNSPLHF.

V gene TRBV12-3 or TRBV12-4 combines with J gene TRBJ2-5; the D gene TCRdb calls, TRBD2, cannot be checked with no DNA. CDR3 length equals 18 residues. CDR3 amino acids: CASSYYHVGSGGGETQYF.

This CDR3 reads CASSLVGRNSPLHF. The rearrangement links TRBV7-2 to TRBJ1-6. The CDR3 consists of 14 residues. Germline assignment: CDR1 SGHTA and CDR2 FQGNSA.

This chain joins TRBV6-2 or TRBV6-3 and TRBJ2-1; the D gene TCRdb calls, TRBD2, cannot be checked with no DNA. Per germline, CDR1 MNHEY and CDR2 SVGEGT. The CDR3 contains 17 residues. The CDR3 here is CASSSPRDSQRYNEQFF.

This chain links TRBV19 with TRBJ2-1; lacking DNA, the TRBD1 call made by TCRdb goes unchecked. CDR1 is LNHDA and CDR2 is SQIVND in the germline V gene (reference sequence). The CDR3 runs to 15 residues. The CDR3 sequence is CASSKQESCYNEQFF.

This CDR3 is CASSVTGQGAQYF. This chain connects TRBV11-2 to TRBJ2-4; TCRdb designates TRBD1, a call that cannot be tested without DNA. The CDR3 length is 13 residues. Per germline, CDR1 SGHAT and CDR2 FQNNGV.

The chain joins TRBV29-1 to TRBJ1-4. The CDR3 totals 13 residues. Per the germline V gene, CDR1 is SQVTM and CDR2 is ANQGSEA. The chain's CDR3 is CSVRREGRTELFF.

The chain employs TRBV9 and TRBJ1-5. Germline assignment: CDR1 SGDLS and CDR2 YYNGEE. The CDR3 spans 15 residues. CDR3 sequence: CASSVERDLNQPQHF.

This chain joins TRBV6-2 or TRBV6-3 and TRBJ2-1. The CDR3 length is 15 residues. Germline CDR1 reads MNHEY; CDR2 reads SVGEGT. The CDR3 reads CASGPRHLSYNEQFF.

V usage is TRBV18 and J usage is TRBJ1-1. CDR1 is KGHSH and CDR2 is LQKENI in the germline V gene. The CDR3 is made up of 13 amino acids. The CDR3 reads CASSPGEGTEAFF.

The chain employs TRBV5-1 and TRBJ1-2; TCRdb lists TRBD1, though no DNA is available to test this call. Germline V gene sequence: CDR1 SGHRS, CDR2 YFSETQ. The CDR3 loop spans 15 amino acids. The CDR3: CASSLFQGSNYGYTF. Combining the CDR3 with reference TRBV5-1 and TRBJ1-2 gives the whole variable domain KAGVTQTPRYLIKTRGQQVTLSCSPISGHRSVSWYQQTPGQGLQFLFEYFSETQRNKGNFPGRFSGRQFSNSRSEMNVSTLELGDSALYLCASSLFQGSNYGYTFGSGTRLTVV.

The chain's CDR3 is CSVEQGLAGSYEQYF. The J gene is TRBJ2-7, the V gene TRBV29-1; TCRdb picks TRBD2, but there is no DNA to check that call. Per germline, CDR1 SQVTM and CDR2 ANQGSEA. This CDR3 is built from 15 residues.

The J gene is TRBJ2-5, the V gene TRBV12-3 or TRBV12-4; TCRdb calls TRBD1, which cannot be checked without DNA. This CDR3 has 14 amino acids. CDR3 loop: CASSLPQGRETQYF.

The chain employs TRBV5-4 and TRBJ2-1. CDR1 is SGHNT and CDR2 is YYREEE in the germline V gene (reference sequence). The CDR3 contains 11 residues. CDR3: CASSSFNEQFF.

CDR3 loop: CASSLTGSTYNEQFF. The rearrangement uses TRBV5-5 and TRBJ2-1. The germline gives CDR1 SGHKS, CDR2 YYEKEE (reference sequence). This CDR3 is built from 15 residues.

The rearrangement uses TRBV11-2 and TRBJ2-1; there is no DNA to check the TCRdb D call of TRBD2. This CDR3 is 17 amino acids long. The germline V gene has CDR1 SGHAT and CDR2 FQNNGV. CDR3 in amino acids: CASSSPPPGGPHNEQFF.

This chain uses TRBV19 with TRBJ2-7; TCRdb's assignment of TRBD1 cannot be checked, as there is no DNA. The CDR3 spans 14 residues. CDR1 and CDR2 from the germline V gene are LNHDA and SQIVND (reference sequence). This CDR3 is CASTRQGALYEQYF.